This is a list of T cell receptor beta chains from one sample in a study of T cell responses to AZD1222 COVID-19 vaccine. TCRdb keeps only in-frame clones here, not all; method: immunoSEQ multiplex PCR. The sample carries about 53,000 clones, roughly 90% recorded once. The sequenced sample was peripheral blood, obtained 28 days after the second AZD1222 dose. The receptor source for this set is an adult who received the AZD1222 COVID-19 vaccine. Both conserved end residues are part of each CDR3. The order of the fields is J gene, D gene, V gene, clone size, CDR3 protein, CDR3 DNA. The D gene is left open where the match is weak. Rows give clone size only sometimes, using once, few, many, or a class for an expanded clone.

TRBJ1-4 . TRBV12-3/TRBV12-4 . CASSNPNEKLFF TGTGCCAGTTCCAACCCTAATGAAAAACTGTTTTTT
TRBJ2-7 . TRBV5-1 . CASSADASSYEQYF TGCGCCAGCAGCGCGGACGCGAGCTCCTACGAGCAGTACTTC
TRBJ1-1 . TRBV20-1 . CSAARSEAFF TGCAGTGCCGCAAGGAGCGAAGCTTTCTTT
TRBJ1-2 . TRBV2 . CASSEGTESRGYTF TGTGCCAGCAGTGAAGGGACTGAATCTAGAGGCTACACCTTC
TRBJ2-7 TRBD1 TRBV3-1/TRBV3-2 . CASSQGDRGEQYF TGTGCCAGCAGCCAAGGGGACAGGGGTGAGCAGTACTTC
TRBJ2-3 TRBD2 TRBV27 . CASRWGGDTQYF TGTGCCAGCAGGTGGGGGGGAGATACGCAGTATTTT
TRBJ1-2 . TRBV29-1 . CSVSRAGYGYTF TGCAGCGTCAGTCGGGCAGGGTATGGCTACACCTTC
TRBJ1-1 TRBD1 TRBV5-1 . CASSLAQGGDTEAFF TGCGCCAGCAGCTTGGCCCAGGGGGGGGACACTGAAGCTTTCTTT
TRBJ2-1 TRBD2 TRBV9 . CASSQKTSGNNEQFF TGTGCCAGCAGCCAAAAGACTAGCGGAAACAATGAGCAGTTCTTC
TRBJ2-1 TRBD1 TRBV19 . CASSTQDRGYNEQFF TGTGCCAGTAGTACCCAAGACAGGGGCTACAATGAGCAGTTCTTC
TRBJ1-1 . TRBV18 . CASSPQGLNTEAFF TGTGCCAGCTCACCACAGGGTCTGAACACTGAAGCTTTCTTT
TRBJ2-3 . TRBV9 . CASSVVTGGTDTQYF TGTGCCAGCAGCGTAGTAACGGGCGGGACAGATACGCAGTATTTT
TRBJ1-4 . TRBV19 . CASSPGDDRKLFF TGTGCCAGTAGTCCTGGGGACGACCGGAAACTGTTTTTT
TRBJ1-6 . TRBV9 . CASSVDSSYNSPLHF TGTGCCAGCAGCGTAGATAGCTCCTATAATTCACCCCTCCACTTT
TRBJ2-1 TRBD2 TRBV27 . CASSLAGAYNEQFF TGTGCCAGCAGTTTAGCGGGAGCATACAATGAGCAGTTCTTC
TRBJ2-1 TRBD2 TRBV4-1 few CASSQAPAGPNNEQFF TGCGCCAGCAGCCAAGCCCCAGCGGGACCGAACAATGAGCAGTTCTTC
TRBJ1-1 . TRBV10-3 . CATQDGMNTEAFF TGTGCCACCCAGGACGGTATGAACACTGAAGCTTTCTTT
TRBJ1-6 . TRBV6-6 . CASSSGDSPLHF TGTGCCAGCAGTTCAGGGGACTCACCCCTCCACTTT
TRBJ2-7 . TRBV27 . CASSSLGGLSYEQYF TGTGCCAGCAGTTCTTTGGGGGGTCTCTCCTACGAGCAGTACTTC
TRBJ2-2 . TRBV5-1 . CASSYRANTGELFF TGCGCCAGCAGCTACAGGGCGAACACCGGGGAGCTGTTTTTT
TRBJ1-1 . TRBV6-5 . CASGSQRTPNTEAFF TGTGCCAGCGGGAGCCAGAGGACACCTAACACTGAAGCTTTCTTT
TRBJ2-1 . TRBV5-1 . CASSPVAEAFYNEQFF TGCGCCAGCAGCCCCGTAGCGGAGGCCTTCTACAATGAGCAGTTCTTC
TRBJ2-7 . TRBV11-2 . CASSSNLEQYF TGTGCCAGCAGCTCTAACTTGGAGCAGTACTTC
TRBJ1-6 TRBD1 TRBV28 . CASSSPTGGRRNSPLHF TGTGCCAGCAGTTCCCCGACAGGGGGCCGTAGGAATTCACCCCTCCACTTT
TRBJ2-2 . TRBV11-2 . CASSSTGTAGELFF TGTGCCAGCAGCTCGACCGGGACCGCCGGGGAGCTGTTTTTT
TRBJ2-7 TRBD1 TRBV28 . CASSLVGTGAHEQYF TGTGCCAGCAGTTTAGTAGGGACAGGGGCCCACGAGCAGTACTTC
TRBJ2-7 TRBD1 TRBV28 . CASSRPRDRVLEQYF TGTGCCAGCAGCCGACCTCGGGACAGGGTACTAGAGCAGTACTTC
TRBJ2-1 . TRBV6-1 . CASSSGGQVNEQFF TGTGCCAGCAGTTCCGGGGGACAAGTCAATGAGCAGTTCTTC
TRBJ1-5 . TRBV27 . CASSFVWAGLSNQPQHF TGTGCCAGCAGTTTTGTGTGGGCAGGCCTAAGCAATCAGCCCCAGCATTTT
TRBJ2-1 TRBD2 TRBV30 . CARASGLDNEQFF TGTGCCCGCGCTAGCGGGCTTGACAATGAGCAGTTCTTC
TRBJ1-2 TRBD1 TRBV5-1 . CASSLAGTGGGYTF TGCGCCAGCAGCTTGGCCGGGACAGGGGGCGGCTACACCTTC
TRBJ2-1 . TRBV7-9 . CASSADGVGVEQFF TGTGCCAGCAGCGCAGACGGAGTTGGGGTTGAGCAGTTCTTC
TRBJ1-2 . TRBV7-9 . CASSLEGGRYGYTF TGTGCCAGCAGCTTAGAGGGGGGCCGGTATGGCTACACCTTC
TRBJ2-7 . TRBV28 . CASTPYGPGKYEQYF TGTGCCAGCACTCCCTACGGACCTGGGAAGTACGAGCAGTACTTC
TRBJ2-7 . TRBV19 . CASSTQAGGAYEQYF TGTGCCAGTAGTACCCAAGCTGGGGGAGCCTACGAGCAGTACTTC
TRBJ1-3 . TRBV15 . CATSRDPGTGNTIYF TGTGCCACCAGTAGAGATCCGGGGACTGGAAACACCATATATTTT
TRBJ2-1 TRBD2 TRBV10-3 . CAISDPLATSYNEQFF TGTGCCATCAGTGACCCACTAGCGACCTCCTACAATGAGCAGTTCTTC
TRBJ2-1 . TRBV10-2 . CASSESMGGPSYNEQFF TGCGCCAGCAGTGAGTCGATGGGGGGCCCCTCCTACAATGAGCAGTTCTTC
TRBJ1-2 . TRBV25-1 few CASSVDSWGYGYTF TGTGCCAGCAGTGTTGACTCCTGGGGCTATGGCTACACCTTC
TRBJ1-1 TRBD1 TRBV5-6 . CASSREGRTSGGAFF TGTGCCAGCAGCCGAGAGGGGAGGACCTCAGGGGGGGCTTTCTTT
TRBJ2-5 TRBD2 TRBV28 . CASRRVGYSGRNQETQYF TGTGCCAGCAGGCGGGTCGGGTATAGCGGGAGGAACCAAGAGACCCAGTACTTC
TRBJ1-1 . TRBV11-2 . CASSRDGMNTEAFF TGTGCCAGCAGCCGGGACGGTATGAACACTGAAGCTTTCTTT
TRBJ2-5 . TRBV29-1 . CSARQSAVVGETQYF TGCAGCGCCCGGCAGTCTGCGGTGGTAGGGGAGACCCAGTACTTC
TRBJ2-3 . TRBV19 . CASTPGLMGGTDTQYF TGTGCCAGTACCCCGGGCCTCATGGGCGGCACAGATACGCAGTATTTT
TRBJ2-1 TRBD2 TRBV18 . CASSPGLADYNEQFF TGTGCCAGCTCACCGGGACTAGCGGATTACAATGAGCAGTTCTTC
TRBJ1-4 . TRBV7-2 . CASSPLPMGGTNEKLFF TGTGCCAGCAGCCCACTGCCTATGGGGGGAACTAATGAAAAACTGTTTTTT
TRBJ2-3 . TRBV6-4 few CASSDGESDTQYF TGTGCCAGCAGTGACGGGGAATCAGATACGCAGTATTTT
TRBJ2-7 . TRBV21-1 . CASSKGQGLAGSYPSYEQYF TGTGCCAGCAGCAAAGGGCAGGGACTAGCGGGTTCTTACCCTTCGTACGAGCAGTACTTC
TRBJ1-2 . TRBV7-8 . CASSRGVDYGYTF TGTGCCAGCAGCAGAGGGGTTGACTATGGCTACACCTTC